The text below deals with one T cell receptor (beta chain). Its cognate antigen has yet to be identified. The sample holds no much larger clone one base away, and base qualities are not on file. These data come from a study of T-cell reconstitution after alpha-beta-depleted transplantation in children (dated by TCRdb to 2016 to 2017). A note on the overall study: Using TCR repertoire profiling, the study followed T-cell immune reconstitution in a quantitative way in children after TCRalphabeta/CD19-depleted allogeneic hematopoietic cell transplantation. General conclusions and limits of the study: The frequencies of hyperexpanded clones fell over the following months, and after one year, T-cell counts and TCRbeta diversity were mostly attributed to newly produced T cells. In some patients, high TCRbeta diversity at day 60 was attributed to recipient T cells and intrathymic progenitors that had survived conditioning. The apparently early alphabetaT-cell count recovery about two months after transplant was reportedly dependent on only several hundred rapidly expanded clones derived from non-depleted graft cells.

The meaning of the sample's treatment or condition label: allogeneic hematopoietic cell transplantation with graft depleted of TCRalphabeta T cells and CD19 B cells. Transplant recipients were children who received TCRalphabeta/CD19-depleted allogeneic hematopoietic cell grafts. The protocol used for the library was PCR. Sequencing used an Illumina HiSeq 2500. TCR libraries were prepared with molecular barcoding, using unique molecular identifiers to normalize TCRbeta repertoire quantification. Clones were called with MiXCR by TCRdb after fastp trimmed the public reads at Q25, and only in-frame beta chains were retained. Identical CDR3 proteins give one entry, which carries the most common genes and DNA. This sample has 130,000 to 150,000 distinct CDR3 sequences in its table, and 7.5% to 9% of those were observed once. The ten most abundant clones make up 15% to 20% of the sample. The germline V gene (reference sequence) supplies CDR1 DFQATT and CDR2 SNEGSKA. The CDR3 numbers 16 residues from cysteine through phenylalanine. The retained sequence is limited to the CDR3, 48 bases, with the frame set at the first base. Deletion took 0 bases off V and 1 base off J, with a span of 14 bases between the germline ends.

The rearranged segments are TRBV20-1 and TRBJ2-3, and the D gene may be TRBD2, 7 bases matching. The sequencing used PBMCs, mostly from graft donor cells, collected 180 days after TCRalphabeta/CD19-depleted stem cell transplant. This TCR came from a female patient aged 2-10 years who had a stem cell transplant for congenital amegakaryocytic thrombocytopenia, so the T cells may come from the graft donor. The CDR3 region: CSARDGRGGGTDTQYF. In nucleotides, the sequence is TGCAGTGCTAGAGATGGTAGGGGGGGGGGCACAGATACGCAGTATTTT.